This T cell receptor beta chain is drawn from a study of lymphopenia after photon versus proton radiotherapy. Overall study results and limits: Post-nadir diversity loss with photons came from oligoclonal expansion, particularly CD8+ Temra cells. Photon-treated patients lost naive T cells and TCR diversity; proton-treated stayed stable. Post-nadir TCR diversity decline inversely tracked overall survival among those who died.

The data were produced by immunoSEQ multiplex PCR, yet TCRdb's version contains in-frame clones alone and is incomplete. The repertoire consists of about 65,000 clones, with about 90% occurring once and the leading ten covering roughly 10%. Comment on this clone: Its antigen is currently unknown.

From germline, CDR1 is PRHDT and CDR2 FYEKMQ (reference sequence). The length of the CDR3 is 17 residues. V dropped 2 bases and J dropped 0 bases, with 13 bases sitting between them. Sequences were derived from peripheral blood, sampled from a patient treated with proton-based radiotherapy. The V and J genes are TRBV13 and TRBJ2-2, with TRBD1 as a possible D gene (5 bases). The TCR originated in a man aged 80 or over with esophageal cancer. The CDR3 protein is CASSLYVAGTNTGELFF. The CDR3 DNA follows: TGTGCCAGCAGCTTATACGTGGCAGGGACGAACACCGGGGAGCTGTTTTTT.